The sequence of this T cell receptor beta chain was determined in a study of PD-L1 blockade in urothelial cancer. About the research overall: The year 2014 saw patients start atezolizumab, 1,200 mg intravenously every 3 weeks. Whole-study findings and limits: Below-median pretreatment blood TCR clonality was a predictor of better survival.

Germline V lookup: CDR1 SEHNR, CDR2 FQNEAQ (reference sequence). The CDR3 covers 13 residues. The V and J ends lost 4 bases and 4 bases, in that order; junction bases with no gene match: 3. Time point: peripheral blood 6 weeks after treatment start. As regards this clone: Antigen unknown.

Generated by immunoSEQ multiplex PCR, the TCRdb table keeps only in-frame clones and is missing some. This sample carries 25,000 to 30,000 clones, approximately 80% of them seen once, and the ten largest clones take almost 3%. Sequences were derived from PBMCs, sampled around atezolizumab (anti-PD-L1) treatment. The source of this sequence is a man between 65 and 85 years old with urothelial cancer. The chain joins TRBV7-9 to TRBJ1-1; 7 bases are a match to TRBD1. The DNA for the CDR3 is TGTGCCAGCAGCTCGAAGGGGGCCACTGAAGCTTTCTTT. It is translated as CASSSKGATEAFF. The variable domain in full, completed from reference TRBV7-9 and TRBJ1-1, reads DTGVSQNPRHKITKRGQNVTFRCDPISEHNRLYWYRQTLGQGPEFLTYFQNEAQLEKSRLLSDRFSAERPKGSFSTLEIQRTEQGDSAMYLCASSSKGATEAFFGQGTRLTVV.